A single T cell receptor (beta chain) is shown here with its context. These data belong to a study of blood T cell repertoires in COVID-19. In the study overall: The study drew acute and convalescent COVID-19 samples from the United States, Italy and Spain. T cells, B-cell-depleted T cells, or PBMCs provided the cDNA or gDNA that served as material.

In the original processing: Estimated nucleated cell counts came from reference gene primer amplification. Repertoires were generated with immunoSEQ multiplex PCR, while TCRdb's copy carries only in-frame clones and drops some. D and trimming come from the DNA, and the V and J calls and clone size come from that table. Among some 150,000 clones, 75% to 90% were seen once, and the ten largest hold around 8%. From germline, CDR1 is LNHDA and CDR2 SQIVND (reference sequence). This CDR3 contains 14 residues. The trim removed 0 bases at V and 8 bases at J, leaving 5 bases unmatched. Enrolment of Seattle patients took place during active infection, and they were followed longitudinally.

Sequencing was done on a sample of peripheral blood. This sequence was found in a woman aged 55-70 years with COVID-19, enrolled during active disease. This sequence joins TRBV19 and TRBJ2-3; 7 nucleotides match TRBD1. The CDR3 DNA reads as TGTGCCAGTAGTATAGAGATAGGGGGCGGTACGCAGTATTTT. It encodes CASSIEIGGGTQYF. Combining the CDR3 with reference TRBV19 and TRBJ2-3 gives the whole variable domain DGGITQSPKYLFRKEGQNVTLSCEQNLNHDAMYWYRQDPGQGLRLIYYSQIVNDFQKGDIAEGYSVSREKKESFPLTVTSAQKNPTAFYLCASSIEIGGGTQYFGPGTRLTVL.